This record covers a single T cell receptor beta chain. Its antigen is currently unknown. These data are taken from a study of cytotoxic CD8 clonotypes in ibrutinib-treated CLL. The protocol was immunoSEQ multiplex PCR, while the TCRdb copy is restricted to in-frame clones and leaves out a portion. The table records about 76,000 clones, less than 85% of them present only once. Study-wide points: Sustained-remission and progressing patients diverged in sampling times.

The V end lost 8 bases, the J end lost 4 bases, and 12 bases lay between the germline ends. The germline V gene has CDR1 MNHNS and CDR2 SASEGT. This CDR3 is built from 13 residues. The TCR sequence derives from a human donor with chronic lymphocytic leukemia. The chain joins TRBV6-1 to TRBJ1-5; D is uncertain. The sequenced sample was PBMCs, obtained after 24 months of ibrutinib treatment. The CDR3 here is CASVVSPNQPQHF. In DNA, the CDR3 is TGTGCCAGCGTAGTAAGTCCTAATCAGCCCCAGCATTTT.